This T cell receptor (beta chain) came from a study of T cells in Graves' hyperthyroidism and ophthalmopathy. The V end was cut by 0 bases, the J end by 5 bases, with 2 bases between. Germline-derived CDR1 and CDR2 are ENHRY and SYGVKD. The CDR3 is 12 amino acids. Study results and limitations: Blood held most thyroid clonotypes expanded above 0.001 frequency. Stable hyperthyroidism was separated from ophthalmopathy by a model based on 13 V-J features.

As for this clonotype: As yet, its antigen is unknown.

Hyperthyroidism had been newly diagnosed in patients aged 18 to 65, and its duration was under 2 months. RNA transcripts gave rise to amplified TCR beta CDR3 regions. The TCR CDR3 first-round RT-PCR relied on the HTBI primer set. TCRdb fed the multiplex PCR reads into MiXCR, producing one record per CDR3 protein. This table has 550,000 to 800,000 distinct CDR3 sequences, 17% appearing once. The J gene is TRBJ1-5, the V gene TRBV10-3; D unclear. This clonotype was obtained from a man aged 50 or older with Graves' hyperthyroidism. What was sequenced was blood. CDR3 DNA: TGTGCCATCAGTGAGTCAGATCAGCCCCAGCATTTT. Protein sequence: CAISESDQPQHF.